The clone carrying this TCR beta chain was counted ten times or more. No antigen is known for it. The data were obtained in a study of Graves' ophthalmopathy and Graves' hyperthyroidism. General study points: With less than 90% sensitivity and approximately 79% specificity, a 13-signature model separated ophthalmopathy from stable hyperthyroidism. Most expanded clonotypes from thyroid (those above 0.001 frequency) were also found in blood.

Amplifying from RNA transcripts, the study obtained TCR beta CDR3 regions. A first-round RT-PCR used HTBI primers, followed by a second-round multiplex PCR. TCRdb called the multiplex PCR reads again in MiXCR, with one record for every CDR3 protein. The sample gives over a million distinct CDR3 sequences, roughly 35% of which show up once; approximately 10% is in the top ten. Hyperthyroidism patients, all newly diagnosed, had under 2 months' duration and ages of 18 to 65. Unmatched junction bases numbered 9, after V lost 5 bases and J lost 0 bases. The CDR3 length is 18 residues. Germline values: CDR1 SGHVS, CDR2 FNYEAQ.

The source material was peripheral blood or thyroid tissue (not recorded which). The V call is TRBV7-6, the J call TRBJ2-6; 8 bases align to TRBD1. The source of this sequence is an adult man with Graves' hyperthyroidism. The CDR3 loop reads CASSPRTGSDSGANVLTF. CDR3 DNA sequence: TGTGCCAGCAGCCCCAGGACAGGGTCAGACTCTGGGGCCAACGTCCTGACTTTC.